Listed below are T cell receptor beta chains from one sample, sequenced in a study of T cell clones after liver transplantation. Method: immunoSEQ multiplex PCR; TCRdb's copy keeps in-frame clones and lacks some. Of some 75,000 clones listed, 80% are singletons. Sequencing used CD4+ T cells from blood, obtained before liver transplant. These TCRs come from a human donor who received a liver transplant. Each CDR3 is given with its conserved first and last residue. Fields, in order: J gene, clone size, D gene, V gene, CDR3 length, CDR3 protein, CDR3 DNA. A D gene is named only where the DNA matches it firmly. Clone size is shown for a subset of rows, as once, few, many or a class of expanded clone.

TRBJ2-4 | NA | NA | TRBV28 | 14 | CASSPDLAKNIQYF | TGTGCCAGCAGTCCTGACCTAGCCAAAAACATTCAGTACTTC
TRBJ1-2 | NA | NA | TRBV5-1 | 13 | CASSSYANYGYTF | TGCGCCAGCAGCAGTTACGCTAACTATGGCTACACCTTC
TRBJ2-2 | NA | TRBD2 | TRBV5-1 | 17 | CASSAGLAGGLGGELFF | TGCGCCAGCAGCGCGGGTCTAGCGGGAGGACTTGGCGGGGAGCTGTTTTTT
TRBJ2-6 | NA | NA | TRBV6-7 | 18 | CASSVSGGGTSGANVLTF | TGTGCCAGCAGTGTCTCGGGAGGGGGCACGTCTGGGGCCAACGTCCTGACTTTC
TRBJ2-1 | NA | NA | TRBV2 | 13 | CASGGRPYNEQFF | TGTGCCAGCGGAGGTAGGCCGTACAATGAGCAGTTCTTC
TRBJ2-5 | NA | NA | TRBV5-1 | 14 | CASSLTVTQETQYF | TGCGCCAGCAGCCTTACAGTTACACAAGAGACCCAGTACTTC
TRBJ2-1 | NA | NA | TRBV2 | 13 | CASSGWTNNEQFF | TGTGCCAGCAGTGGATGGACGAACAATGAGCAGTTCTTC
TRBJ1-5 | NA | NA | TRBV19 | 18 | CASSIGVPGSSSNQPQHF | TGTGCCAGTAGTATAGGAGTCCCAGGATCTTCTAGCAATCAGCCCCAGCATTTT
TRBJ1-1 | once | TRBD1 | TRBV7-2 | 15 | CASTRGGQLNTEAFF | TGTGCCAGCACCCGAGGGGGACAGCTGAACACTGAAGCTTTCTTT
TRBJ1-5 | NA | NA | TRBV19 | 15 | CASSIMVRSGQPQHF | TGTGCCAGTAGTATAATGGTACGATCTGGACAGCCCCAGCATTTT
TRBJ1-4 | NA | NA | TRBV15 | 18 | CATSRLTGFRGRNEKLFF | TGTGCCACCAGCAGACTAACAGGGTTTCGAGGGCGGAATGAAAAACTGTTTTTT
TRBJ2-4 | NA | TRBD1 | TRBV6-5 | 15 | CASAPSTGRENIQYF | TGTGCCAGCGCTCCCTCGACAGGGAGAGAGAACATTCAGTACTTC
TRBJ1-2 | NA | NA | TRBV30 | 12 | CAWGGRYYGYTF | TGCGCCTGGGGGGGCAGGTACTATGGCTACACCTTC
TRBJ2-2 | NA | NA | TRBV2 | 14 | CASLGLLNTGELFF | TGTGCCAGCTTGGGACTGTTGAACACCGGGGAGCTGTTTTTT
TRBJ2-3 | NA | TRBD2 | TRBV5-1 | 15 | CASSPPGGRSDTQYF | TGCGCCAGCAGCCCCCCCGGGGGGAGATCAGATACGCAGTATTTT
TRBJ1-5 | few | NA | TRBV30 | 14 | CAWSVSASNQPQHF | TGTGCCTGGAGTGTGTCGGCTAGCAATCAGCCCCAGCATTTT
TRBJ2-3 | once | NA | TRBV5-4 | 16 | CASSLTIAASTDTQYF | TGTGCCAGCAGCTTGACCATAGCGGCGAGCACAGATACGCAGTATTTT
TRBJ1-1 | NA | TRBD1 | TRBV13 | 15 | CASSLQGAGYTEAFF | TGTGCCAGCAGCTTACAGGGGGCAGGGTACACTGAAGCTTTCTTT
TRBJ2-7 | few | NA | TRBV28 | 11 | CATLGSYEQYF | TGTGCCACCTTGGGATCCTACGAGCAGTACTTC
TRBJ1-1 | NA | NA | TRBV28 | 12 | CASWDGNTEAFF | TGTGCCAGCTGGGACGGGAACACTGAAGCTTTCTTT
TRBJ2-5 | NA | NA | TRBV28 | 15 | CASTSPRGGKETQYF | TGTGCCAGCACCTCCCCCAGGGGAGGAAAGGAGACCCAGTACTTC
TRBJ1-1 | NA | NA | TRBV7-3 | 14 | CASSLTGVATEAFF | TGTGCCAGCAGCTTAACAGGGGTAGCGACTGAAGCTTTCTTT
TRBJ2-3 | NA | NA | TRBV28 | 13 | CASSLPLTDTQYF | TGTGCCAGCAGTTTACCCCTCACAGATACGCAGTATTTT
TRBJ1-2 | NA | TRBD1 | TRBV5-3 | 16 | CARSGGSDRGMYGYTF | TGTGCCAGAAGCGGCGGATCGGACAGGGGGATGTATGGCTACACCTTC
TRBJ1-1 | NA | NA | TRBV27 | 13 | CASSWGSGGLAFF | TGTGCCAGCAGTTGGGGAAGTGGAGGGTTGGCTTTCTTT
TRBJ1-5 | NA | TRBD1 | TRBV19 | 18 | CASKGTGGQVYSNQPQHF | TGTGCCAGTAAGGGGACAGGGGGACAGGTCTATAGCAATCAGCCCCAGCATTTT
TRBJ2-1 | NA | NA | TRBV6-5 | 13 | CASSMTAYNEQFF | TGTGCCAGCAGCATGACAGCCTACAATGAGCAGTTCTTC
TRBJ1-1 | few | NA | TRBV7-3 | 13 | CASSTYKNTEAFF | TGTGCCAGCAGCACCTACAAGAACACTGAAGCTTTCTTT
TRBJ1-4 | NA | NA | TRBV28 | 13 | CASSSLTGVKLFF | TGTGCCAGCAGTTCCTTAACAGGTGTTAAACTGTTTTTT